The clone carrying this TCR beta chain was picked up one time. The table came from immunoSEQ multiplex PCR; TCRdb's copy has only in-frame clones and leaves some out. Of fewer than 150,000 clones in the sample, about 96% are singletons; the top ten hold over 0.35%. These data belong to a study of T cell changes during pregnancy in multiple sclerosis. V was clipped by 8 bases and J by 5 bases, with 17 bases between them. The CDR3 covers 14 residues. CDR1 and CDR2 from the germline V gene are SNHLY and FYNNEI. The gene calls are TRBV2 and TRBJ2-3, with a tentative D call TRBD2 (7 bases). This clonotype was obtained from a female donor with multiple sclerosis, enrolled in a pregnancy study. This sample comprised peripheral blood, obtained after pregnancy. The CDR3 reads CASHRGAGGDTQYF. CDR3 DNA sequence: TGTGCCAGCCATCGGGGGGCGGGCGGAGATACGCAGTATTTT.